Each of the 19 T cell receptor beta chains below was sequenced from the same sample in a study of T cells in tuberculosis. Assay: immunoSEQ multiplex PCR; the TCRdb copy retains only in-frame clones and omits some. This sample has about 88,000 clones, with roughly 91% found just once. Cells were sorted from thawed PBMC rested overnight and stained with GMM-loaded CD1B tetramer, viability dye and anti-CD3. C32 glucose monomycolate from Rhodococcus equi was loaded onto the CD1B tetramers. Sequencing was performed on CD1b-GMM tetramer-negative cells sorted from PBMCs. The receptors here all came from an adult woman with latent tuberculosis.

The V gene is TRBV5-1, the J gene TRBJ2-2; 7 positions agree with TRBD1. CDR3 length: 16 residues. Germline values: CDR1 SGHRS, CDR2 YFSETQ. V shed 1 base, J shed 1 base, and the junction held 4 bases outside the gene matches. The CDR3 spells CASSLTGDRNTGELFF. CDR3 nucleotide sequence: TGCGCCAGCAGCTTGACAGGGGATCGGAACACCGGGGAGCTGTTTTTT.

The chain has TRBV6-5 and TRBJ2-6; possible D gene TRBD1, 6 bases. Between the trimmed V and J ends, which lost 2 bases and 2 bases, there was a span of 7 bases. Germline V gene data show CDR1 as MNHEY and CDR2 as SVGAGI. CDR3 length: 15 residues. CDR3 residues: CASSYEGAGANVLTF. In nucleotides, the CDR3 is TGTGCCAGCAGTTACGAGGGGGCTGGGGCCAACGTCCTGACTTTC.

The chain has TRBV5-1 and TRBJ2-5; TRBD1 matches at 11 bases. This CDR3 is built from 16 residues. From germline, CDR1 is SGHRS and CDR2 YFSETQ. Trimming took 4 bases from V and 5 from J; bases not matched to a gene: 10. CDR3 in DNA: TGCGCCAGCAGCCTCAGGACAGGGGGCCTGTTGGAGACCCAGTACTTC. This encodes CASSLRTGGLLETQYF. Using reference TRBV5-1 and TRBJ2-5 for the parts outside the CDR3, the full variable domain is KAGVTQTPRYLIKTRGQQVTLSCSPISGHRSVSWYQQTPGQGLQFLFEYFSETQRNKGNFPGRFSGRQFSNSRSEMNVSTLELGDSALYLCASSLRTGGLLETQYFGPGTRLLVL.

The rearrangement joins TRBV9 to TRBJ1-1; D might be TRBD1 (6 bases). Germline CDR1 is SGDLS and CDR2 is YYNGEE. The germline V and J ends were trimmed by 3 bases and 11 bases, with 23 bases remaining between them. The CDR3 extends over 15 amino acids. The CDR3 region is CASSALAEGGMMAFF. As DNA, the CDR3 is TGTGCCAGCAGCGCGCTGGCAGAGGGGGGGATGATGGCTTTCTTT.

This chain uses TRBV7-8 with TRBJ2-7; TRBD1 might be the D (6 bases). CDR1 and CDR2 from the germline V gene are SGHVS and FQNEAQ. With 6 bases removed from V and 7 bases from J, the gap between germline ends came to 22 bases. The CDR3 has 15 amino acids. This chain's CDR3 is CASSPRGLGAQEQYV. The CDR3 DNA reads as TGTGCCAGCAGTCCCCGTGGATTGGGGGCTCAAGAGCAGTACGTC.

The V call is TRBV27, the J call TRBJ1-2, with TRBD1 matching 10 bases. This CDR3 has 16 residues. V was clipped by 2 bases and J by 4 bases; unmatched bases: 7. CDR1 and CDR2 from the germline V gene are MNHEY and SMNVEV (reference sequence). The DNA for the CDR3 is TGTGCCAGCAGTTTAGTAGGGACAGGGGTGGCCTATGGCTACACCTTC. Its protein product is CASSLVGTGVAYGYTF.

This chain uses TRBV5-1 with TRBJ2-7, with D possibly TRBD2 on 6 matching bases. The CDR3 length is 14 residues. Trimming took 0 bases from V and 2 from J, leaving 9 bases between them. Germline lookup yields CDR1 SGHRS and CDR2 YFSETQ. This CDR3 is CASSLAGRPYEQYF. The CDR3 bases are TGCGCCAGCAGCTTGGCAGGGAGGCCCTACGAGCAGTACTTC.

The chain links TRBV10-3 to TRBJ2-2; unclear D gene. In germline, CDR1 is ENHRY, CDR2 SYGVKD. Trimming stripped 3 bases from V and 1 base from J, with 3 bases between. The length of the CDR3 is 13 residues. The CDR3 coding sequence is TGTGCCATCAGTGATCAGAACACCGGGGAGCTGTTTTTT. Translating gives CAISDQNTGELFF.

This clone was seen only once. The J gene is TRBJ2-1, the V gene TRBV27; 11 positions match TRBD2. The germline gives CDR1 MNHEY, CDR2 SMNVEV (reference sequence). This CDR3 is 16 amino acids long. The V gene end was trimmed by 8 bases and the J gene end by 4 bases; junction bases not matched to a gene: 10. Here the CDR3 reads CASRPFTSGGYNEQFF. In DNA form, the CDR3 reads TGTGCCAGCCGCCCCTTTACTAGCGGGGGATACAATGAGCAGTTCTTC.

This sequence joins TRBV7-2 and TRBJ1-2; D perhaps matches TRBD1 (5 bases). CDR1 SGHTA and CDR2 FQGNSA come from the germline V gene. V lost 2 bases, J lost 2 bases, and 12 bases lay in between. CDR3 length equals 15 residues. The CDR3 sequence is CASSLNPQGNYGYTF. As DNA, the CDR3 is TGTGCCAGCAGCTTAAACCCTCAGGGAAACTATGGCTACACCTTC.

The chain carries TRBV6-5 and TRBJ2-3; D possibly corresponds to TRBD1 (6 bases). Trimming removed 1 base at V and 4 bases at J, with 9 bases between. CDR1 and CDR2 (germline): MNHEY, SVGAGI. The CDR3 runs to 14 residues. CDR3: CASSYFGGADTQYF. The CDR3 DNA reads TGTGCCAGCAGTTACTTTGGGGGCGCAGATACGCAGTATTTT.

The chain links TRBV15 to TRBJ2-3, with TRBD2 matching over 7 bases. This CDR3 is 14 amino acids long. CDR1 and CDR2 from the germline V gene are LNHNV and YYDKDF (reference sequence). V trimming: 8 bases; J trimming: 1 base; junction bases outside the gene matches: 6. CDR3 coding DNA: TGTGCCACCGCTGCCAGCGGGGGCACAGATACGCAGTATTTT. It yields the protein CATAASGGTDTQYF.

This clone has a handful of counts. The V call is TRBV7-2, the J call TRBJ2-3, with D tentatively TRBD2 (6 bases). Germline V gives CDR1 SGHTA, CDR2 FQGNSA. Trimming stripped 2 bases from V and 0 bases from J, with 6 bases between. This CDR3 spans 14 amino acids. CDR3 region: CASSLRGSTDTQYF. The DNA for the CDR3 is TGTGCCAGCAGCTTACGGGGGAGCACAGATACGCAGTATTTT. The variable domain in full, completed from reference TRBV7-2 and TRBJ2-3, reads GAGVSQSPSNKVTEKGKDVELRCDPISGHTALYWYRQSLGQGLEFLIYFQGNSAPDKSGLPSDRFSAERTGGSVSTLTIQRTQQEDSAVYLCASSLRGSTDTQYFGPGTRLTVL.

This chain links TRBV29-1 with TRBJ2-1, with no clear D. CDR1 is SQVTM, CDR2 ANQGSEA, per germline. V lost 1 base and J 8 bases, leaving 6 bases between the germline ends. The CDR3 loop spans 11 amino acids. CDR3 region: CSVEAGDEQFF. The CDR3 nucleotides are TGCAGCGTTGAAGCGGGTGATGAGCAGTTCTTC.

The chain links TRBV15 to TRBJ2-4; 7 bases align to TRBD1. Germline CDR1 LNHNV, CDR2 YYDKDF (reference sequence). The length of the CDR3 is 15 residues. The V segment lost 6 bases and the J segment 0 bases; nucleotides outside the gene matches: 5. CDR3 residues: CATRKTGQAKNIQYF. For the CDR3, the DNA is TGTGCCACCAGGAAGACAGGGCAAGCCAAAAACATTCAGTACTTC.

V and J are TRBV6-5 and TRBJ1-2; TRBD1 is a possible D gene (6 bases). Trimming removed 6 bases from V and 8 bases from J, with 16 bases in between. CDR3 length: 13 residues. Looked up from germline, CDR1 is MNHEY and CDR2 is SVGAGI. In DNA, the CDR3 is TGTGCCAGCAGCCCTGGCGGGGGCCGCGGCTACACCTTC. It is translated as CASSPGGGRGYTF.

This chain uses TRBV5-1 with TRBJ1-6; 7 nucleotides match TRBD1. The CDR3 is 17 amino acids. V shed 4 bases, J shed 4 bases, and the junction held 11 bases outside the gene matches. Germline CDR1 SGHRS, CDR2 YFSETQ. CDR3 residues: CASSVTGQRAYNSPLHF. DNA of the CDR3: TGCGCCAGCAGCGTAACGGGACAGCGGGCTTATAATTCACCCCTCCACTTT. Filled out from reference TRBV5-1 and TRBJ1-6, the complete variable domain reads KAGVTQTPRYLIKTRGQQVTLSCSPISGHRSVSWYQQTPGQGLQFLFEYFSETQRNKGNFPGRFSGRQFSNSRSEMNVSTLELGDSALYLCASSVTGQRAYNSPLHFGNGTRLTVT.

V is TRBV9 and J is TRBJ1-1; 7 nucleotides line up with TRBD1. J was trimmed by 0 bases and V by 4 bases; bases with no gene match: 12. This CDR3 is 17 amino acids long. CDR1 and CDR2 from the germline V gene are SGDLS and YYNGEE. The CDR3 DNA follows: TGTGCCAGCAGCCCCTGGGACAGACCTACCATGAACACTGAAGCTTTCTTT. The encoded protein is CASSPWDRPTMNTEAFF.

Regarding this clone: The junction differs from germline at one of its ends, possibly a read error. The chain combines TRBV23-1 with TRBJ2-1, with a weak D call TRBD1 (5 bases). TRBV23-1 counts as an open reading frame of uncertain function. The CDR3 runs 15 residues. The chain's CDR3 is CASSQIPLQGGLRVF. The CDR3 nucleotides are TGCGCCAGCAGTCAAATCCCCCTGCAGGGCGGCCTCCGGGTCTTC.